The sequence of this T cell receptor beta chain was determined in a study of neurological immune-mediated disorders. Findings of the study overall: Multiple sclerosis patients had less TCR clonal expansion than even healthy controls, unlike HTLV-1-associated myelopathy. Among expanded clones, no CDR3 amino acid sequences were shared across subjects, a pattern suggesting private repertoires in all groups.

One entry per CDR3 protein, called by TCRdb with MiXCR from the 5' RACE reads. The profile shows about 80,000 distinct CDR3 sequences, about 5% of them singletons. Stated time point: longitudinal time-point 2. The unsorted libraries originated from 2 million PBMCs that had been stored at -80 C. This clonotype has ten or more counts. Its antigen is still unknown. The clonotype comes from an older woman with multiple sclerosis. Source material: PBMCs.

Here the CDR3 DNA reads TGTGCCAGCACCCCCGCTGGCGGGTACGAGCAGTACTTC. Translated, it gives CASTPAGGYEQYF. The chain uses TRBV7-9 and TRBJ2-7; TRBD2 might be the D (5 bases). V shed 7 bases and J shed 4 bases, with 14 bases lying between them. The CDR3 length is 13 residues. CDR1 and CDR2 from the germline V gene are SEHNR and FQNEAQ (reference sequence).